Each of the 9 T cell receptor beta chains below was sequenced from the same sample in a study of regulatory T cells in long-lasting Graves disease. CDR3 regions were amplified by Arm-PCR using iRepertoire HTBI primers to build TCR beta libraries. TCRdb re-called the multiplex PCR reads with MiXCR, one entry per CDR3 protein. The repertoire holds 400,000 to 500,000 distinct CDR3 sequences, with around 16% as singletons. Time point in this sample: newly diagnosed GD, antithyroid drugs for less than 3 months. TCR sequences were obtained from RNA taken from PBMCs. These records were also assigned to another study, of T cells in Graves' hyperthyroidism and ophthalmopathy.

Sample: peripheral blood mononuclear cells (PBMCs), taken at new diagnosis, from a patient treated with antithyroid drugs. All receptors come from a woman in her forties with Graves disease.

This clonotype was detected once. The V and J genes are TRBV15 and TRBJ2-5, with D possibly being TRBD1 or TRBD2 (5 bases each). TRBJ2-1 matches the DNA end more closely, so the J call is doubtful. Germline CDR1 is LNHNV and CDR2 is YYDKDF (reference sequence). The CDR3 runs to 17 residues. The DNA for the CDR3 is TGTGCCACCAGCAGATTGAACCGGGACCTCCGGGCGGGTGAGCAGTTCTTC. Protein product: CATSRLNRDLRAGEQFF.

This clonotype showed up just a few times. V is TRBV9 and J is TRBJ2-7; D may be TRBD1 (6 bases). The V gene's germline CDR1 is SGDLS and CDR2 YYNGEE. V dropped 0 bases and J dropped 1 base, with 11 bases sitting between them. CDR3 length equals 15 residues. DNA for the CDR3: TGTGCCAGCAGCGTAGGAGGGGGTGTTTCCTACGAGCAGTACTTC. It codes for CASSVGGGVSYEQYF.

In its sample, this clonotype was seen many times. The V gene is TRBV2, the J gene TRBJ1-4, with unresolved D. Per the germline V gene, CDR1 is SNHLY and CDR2 is FYNNEI. The V gene lost 6 bases and the J gene lost 1 base, with 9 bases spanning the gap. This CDR3 region has 14 residues. DNA for the CDR3: TGTGCCAGCAGAGTACAGATAACTAATGAAAAACTGTTTTTT. Translating it yields CASRVQITNEKLFF.

Ten or more counts support this clonotype. This chain links TRBV28 with TRBJ2-7, with D uncertain. V was pared by 5 bases and J by 7 bases, with 15 bases between. Germline V gene sequence: CDR1 MDHEN, CDR2 SYDVKM. The CDR3 is 13 residues long. The CDR3 region has the DNA TGTGCCAGCAGTCCCTCCGCGGTGTGGGAGCAGTACTTC. Its translation: CASSPSAVWEQYF.

This clonotype was detected many times. The chain couples TRBV20-1 to TRBJ2-3; 9 positions match TRBD2. Per germline, CDR1 DFQATT and CDR2 SNEGSKA (reference sequence). Losses at the gene ends were 6 bases for V and 2 bases for J; bases not matched to a gene: 12. The CDR3 is 16 residues long. CDR3 nucleotide sequence: TGCAGTGCCAACCCGACGACTAGCGGACCCACAGATACGCAGTATTTT. Its protein is CSANPTTSGPTDTQYF.

Note on this clonotype: This may be a read error, as it is one base from a much larger clone. The chain recombines TRBV2 with TRBJ2-1; 7 positions match TRBD1. Trimming cost V 6 bases and J 10 bases; bases outside gene matches: 9. The length of the CDR3 is 13 residues. Germline V lookup: CDR1 SNHLY, CDR2 FYNNEI. Here the CDR3 reads CASSFKGAYEQFF. The DNA of the CDR3 is TGTGCCAGCAGCTTTAAGGGGGCCTACGAGCAGTTCTTC.

The V and J genes are TRBV3-1 and TRBJ1-6; D is ambiguous. The CDR3 loop spans 15 amino acids. Deletions cut 1 base from V and 2 bases from J, with 6 bases between. Germline values: CDR1 LGHDT, CDR2 YNNKEL (reference sequence). The CDR3 loop is CASSQGGTYNSPLHF. DNA of the CDR3: TGTGCCAGCAGCCAAGGGGGTACCTATAATTCACCCCTCCACTTT.

This clonotype was seen many times. One end of the junction varies from germline; a read error may be responsible. The chain employs TRBV5-1 and TRBJ2-3; 12 bases agree with TRBD2. The germline gives CDR1 SGHRS, CDR2 YFSETQ. The CDR3 sequence is 17 residues long. DNA for the CDR3: TGTGCCAGCAGCTTGGCCCCTAGCGGGAGGGCCTCAGATACGCAGTATTTT. Amino acid sequence: CASSLAPSGRASDTQYF.

In DNA form, the CDR3 reads TGTGCCAGCAGCCCCAAGACAGGGGTTGGGGCCAACGTCCTGACTTTC. This gives the protein CASSPKTGVGANVLTF. This chain connects TRBV9 to TRBJ2-6, with 8 positions matching TRBD1. CDR3 length: 16 residues. Germline V gene lookup returns CDR1 SGDLS and CDR2 YYNGEE. The V segment lost 4 bases and the J segment 3 bases; nucleotides outside the gene matches: 6.